These 6 T cell receptor beta chains were all obtained from the same sample, sequenced in a study of Graves' ophthalmopathy and Graves' hyperthyroidism. Researchers took RNA transcripts and amplified TCR beta CDR3 regions from them. An opening RT-PCR round employed HTBI primers and preceded a second-round multiplex PCR. Each CDR3 protein gets one entry after TCRdb re-called the multiplex PCR reads with MiXCR. The repertoire holds around 1,000,000 distinct CDR3 sequences, with 36% as singletons. The sample consisted of peripheral blood or thyroid tissue (not recorded which). The receptors were gathered from an adult man with Graves' hyperthyroidism.

The rearrangement uses TRBV30 and TRBJ2-7; 12 bases agree with TRBD2. V trimming: 3 bases; J trimming: 0 bases; junction bases outside the gene matches: 0. There are 14 residues in the CDR3. From germline, CDR1 is GTSNPN and CDR2 SVGIG (reference sequence). The CDR3 DNA is TGTGCCTGGAGGACTAGCGGGAGCTCCTACGAGCAGTACTTC. It specifies CAWRTSGSSYEQYF. The complete variable domain, with remaining parts taken from reference TRBV30 and TRBJ2-7, reads SQTIHQWPATLVQPVGSPLSLECTVEGTSNPNLYWYRQAAGRGLQLLFYSVGIGQISSEVPQNLSASRPQDRQFILSSKKLLLSDSGFYLCAWRTSGSSYEQYFGPGTRLTVT.

The chain couples TRBV10-3 to TRBJ1-2; maybe TRBD1 (5 bases). Trimming removed 3 bases at V and 8 bases at J, with 13 bases between. CDR1 and CDR2 (germline): ENHRY, SYGVKD. The CDR3 has 13 residues. The CDR3 spells CAISDGGWSGYTF. The CDR3 DNA reads TGTGCCATCAGTGACGGGGGTTGGAGCGGCTACACCTTC.

The CDR3 here is CASSYPSGGGSAGYTF. CDR3 DNA sequence: TGTGCCAGCAGTTACCCCAGTGGGGGAGGTTCGGCTGGCTACACCTTC. The chain carries TRBV6-5 and TRBJ1-2; TRBD1 is a possible D gene (5 bases). The ends were cut back, 2 bases at V and 7 bases at J, with 20 bases in the middle. The CDR3 has 16 residues. Germline V gene data show CDR1 as MNHEY and CDR2 as SVGAGI.

V is TRBV18 and J is TRBJ2-5; the match to TRBD1 covers 8 bases. In germline, CDR1 is KGHSH, CDR2 LQKENI. V shed 3 bases, J shed 0 bases, and the junction held 3 bases outside the gene matches. This CDR3 spans 15 amino acids. This CDR3 is CASSPTGQDQETQYF. The CDR3 DNA follows: TGTGCCAGCTCACCGACGGGACAGGACCAAGAGACCCAGTACTTC.

This clonotype was counted at least ten times. The chain recombines TRBV6-5 with TRBJ1-2; 12 bases agree with TRBD1. Germline V gene data show CDR1 as MNHEY and CDR2 as SVGAGI. The CDR3 loop spans 16 amino acids. J lost 8 bases, V lost 5 bases, and 12 bases had no gene match. The CDR3 DNA reads as TGTGCCAGCAGTCGCGCCACCGGGACAGGGGGCGTGGGCTACACCTTC. Amino acid sequence: CASSRATGTGGVGYTF.

This clonotype was recorded many times. V and J are TRBV25-1 and TRBJ2-2; D may be TRBD1 or TRBD2 (5 bases each). The ends were cut back, 4 bases at V and 0 bases at J, with 15 bases in the middle. This CDR3 has 17 residues. From germline, CDR1 is MGHDK and CDR2 SYGVNS. This CDR3 is CASSGPRGGTNTGELFF. The CDR3 DNA reads as TGTGCCAGCAGTGGCCCGAGGGGCGGTACGAACACCGGGGAGCTGTTTTTT.